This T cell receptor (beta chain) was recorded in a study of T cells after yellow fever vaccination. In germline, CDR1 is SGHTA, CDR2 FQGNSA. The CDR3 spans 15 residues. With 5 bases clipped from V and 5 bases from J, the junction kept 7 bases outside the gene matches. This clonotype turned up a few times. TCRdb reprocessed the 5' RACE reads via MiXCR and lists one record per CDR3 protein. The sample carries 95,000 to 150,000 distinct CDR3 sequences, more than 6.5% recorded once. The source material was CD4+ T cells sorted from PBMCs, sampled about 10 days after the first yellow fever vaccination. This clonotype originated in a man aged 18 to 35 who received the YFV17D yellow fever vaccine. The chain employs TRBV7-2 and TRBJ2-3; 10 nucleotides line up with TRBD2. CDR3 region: CASSVAAGGLDTQYF. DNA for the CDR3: TGTGCCAGCAGCGTGGCAGCGGGGGGGCTAGATACGCAGTATTTT.